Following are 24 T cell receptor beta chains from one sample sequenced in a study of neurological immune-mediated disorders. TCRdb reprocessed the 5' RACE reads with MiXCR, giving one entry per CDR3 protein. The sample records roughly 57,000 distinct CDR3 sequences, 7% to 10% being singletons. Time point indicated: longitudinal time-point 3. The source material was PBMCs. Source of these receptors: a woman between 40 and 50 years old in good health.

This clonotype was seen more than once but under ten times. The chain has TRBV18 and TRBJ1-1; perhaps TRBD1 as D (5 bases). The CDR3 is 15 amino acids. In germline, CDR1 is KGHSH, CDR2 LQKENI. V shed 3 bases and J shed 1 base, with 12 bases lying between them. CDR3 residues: CASSPPGLRNTEAFF. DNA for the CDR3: TGTGCCAGCTCACCCCCGGGACTTCGGAACACTGAAGCTTTCTTT.

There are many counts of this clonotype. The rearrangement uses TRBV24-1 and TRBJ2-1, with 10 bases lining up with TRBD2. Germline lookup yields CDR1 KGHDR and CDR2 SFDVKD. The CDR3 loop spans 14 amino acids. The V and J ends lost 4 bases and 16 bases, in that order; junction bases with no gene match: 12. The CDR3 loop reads CATSDESSGRAYFF. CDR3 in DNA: TGTGCCACCAGTGACGAGTCGAGCGGGAGGGCCTATTTCTTC.

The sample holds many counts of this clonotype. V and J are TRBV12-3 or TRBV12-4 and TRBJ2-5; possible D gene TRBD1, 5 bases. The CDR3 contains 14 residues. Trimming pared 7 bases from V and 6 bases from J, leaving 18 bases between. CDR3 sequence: CASTADRTYKTQYF. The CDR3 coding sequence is TGTGCCAGCACCGCCGATAGGACATACAAGACCCAGTACTTC.

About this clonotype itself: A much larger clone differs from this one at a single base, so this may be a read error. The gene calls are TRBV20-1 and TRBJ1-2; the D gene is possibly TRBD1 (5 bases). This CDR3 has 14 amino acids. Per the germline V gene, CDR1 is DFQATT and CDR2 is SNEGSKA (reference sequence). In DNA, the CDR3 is TGCAGTTCTAGAGATCATTGGGGCGACTATGGCTACACCTTC. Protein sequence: CSSRDHWGDYGYTF.

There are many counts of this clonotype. CDR3 loop: CAISRTDWIDGELFF. In DNA form, the CDR3 reads TGTGCCATCAGTCGTACGGACTGGATTGACGGGGAGCTGTTTTTT. The J gene is TRBJ2-2, the V gene TRBV10-3; a weak D match, TRBD2 (5 bases). Germline lookup yields CDR1 ENHRY and CDR2 SYGVKD. The V gene lost 5 bases and the J gene lost 7 bases, with 17 bases spanning the gap. This CDR3 region has 15 residues.

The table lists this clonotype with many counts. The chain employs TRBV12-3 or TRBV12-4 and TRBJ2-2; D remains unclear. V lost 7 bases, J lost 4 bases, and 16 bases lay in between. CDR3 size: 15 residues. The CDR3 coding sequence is TGTGCCAGCACCCCTCGGGCAATTTCCACCGGGGAGCTGTTTTTT. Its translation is CASTPRAISTGELFF.

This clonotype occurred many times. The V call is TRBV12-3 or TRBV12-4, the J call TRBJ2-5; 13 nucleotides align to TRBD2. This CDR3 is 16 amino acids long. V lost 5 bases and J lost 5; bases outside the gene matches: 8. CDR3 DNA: TGTGCCAGCAGTCCCGGACTAGCGGGAGCCTGGGAGACCCAGTACTTC. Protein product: CASSPGLAGAWETQYF.

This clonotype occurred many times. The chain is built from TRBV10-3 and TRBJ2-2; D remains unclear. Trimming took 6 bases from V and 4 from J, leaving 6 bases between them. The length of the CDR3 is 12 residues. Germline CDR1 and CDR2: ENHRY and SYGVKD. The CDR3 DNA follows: TGTGCCATCAGATCAAGCACCGGGGAGCTGTTTTTT. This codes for CAIRSSTGELFF.

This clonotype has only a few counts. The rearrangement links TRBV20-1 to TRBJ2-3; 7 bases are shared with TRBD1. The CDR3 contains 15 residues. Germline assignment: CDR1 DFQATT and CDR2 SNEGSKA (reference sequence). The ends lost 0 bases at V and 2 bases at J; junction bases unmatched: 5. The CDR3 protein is CSAREGQGVTDTQYF. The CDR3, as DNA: TGCAGTGCTAGAGAGGGGCAGGGGGTCACAGATACGCAGTATTTT.

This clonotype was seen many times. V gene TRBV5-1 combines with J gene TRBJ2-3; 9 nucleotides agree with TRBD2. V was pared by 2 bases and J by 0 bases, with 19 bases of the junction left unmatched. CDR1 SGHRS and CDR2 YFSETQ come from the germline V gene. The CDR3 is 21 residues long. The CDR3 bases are TGCGCCAGCAGCTTCGGAGTCACCCTAGCGGGGATTCGTGCTAGCACAGATACGCAGTATTTT. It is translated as CASSFGVTLAGIRASTDTQYF.

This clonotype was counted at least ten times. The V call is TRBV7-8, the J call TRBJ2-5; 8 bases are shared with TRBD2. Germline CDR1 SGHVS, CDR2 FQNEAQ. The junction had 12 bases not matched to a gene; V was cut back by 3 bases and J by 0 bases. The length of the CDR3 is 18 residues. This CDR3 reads CASSFTVGGGMYQETQYF. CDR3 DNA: TGTGCCAGCAGCTTTACCGTGGGCGGGGGGATGTACCAAGAGACCCAGTACTTC.

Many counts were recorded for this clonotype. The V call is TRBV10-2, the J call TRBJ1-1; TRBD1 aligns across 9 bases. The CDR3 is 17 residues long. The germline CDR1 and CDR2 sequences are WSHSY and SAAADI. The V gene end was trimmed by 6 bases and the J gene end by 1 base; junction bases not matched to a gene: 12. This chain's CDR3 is CASRDKGQGRRNTEAFF. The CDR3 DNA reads TGCGCCAGCAGAGATAAAGGACAGGGGAGAAGGAACACTGAAGCTTTCTTT.

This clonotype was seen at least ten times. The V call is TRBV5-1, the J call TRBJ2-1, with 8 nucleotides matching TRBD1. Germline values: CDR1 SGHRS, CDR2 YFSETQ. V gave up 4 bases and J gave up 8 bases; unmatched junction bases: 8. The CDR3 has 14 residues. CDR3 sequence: CASSTDREVHEQFF. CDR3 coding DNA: TGCGCCAGCAGCACGGACAGGGAGGTGCATGAGCAGTTCTTC.

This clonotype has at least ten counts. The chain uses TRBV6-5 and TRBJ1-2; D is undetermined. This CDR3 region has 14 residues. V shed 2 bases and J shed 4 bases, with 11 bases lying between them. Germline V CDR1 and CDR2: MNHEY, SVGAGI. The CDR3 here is CASSYRPWGYGYTF. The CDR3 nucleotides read TGTGCCAGCAGTTACCGCCCGTGGGGCTATGGCTACACCTTC.

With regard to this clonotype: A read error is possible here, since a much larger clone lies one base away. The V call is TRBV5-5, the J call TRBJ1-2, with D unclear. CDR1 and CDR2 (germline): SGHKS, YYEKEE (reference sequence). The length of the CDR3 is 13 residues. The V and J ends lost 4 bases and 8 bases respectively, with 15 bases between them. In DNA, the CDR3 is TGTGCCAGCAGCCCTCTCGTAGTTAGGGGCTACACCTTC. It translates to CASSPLVVRGYTF.

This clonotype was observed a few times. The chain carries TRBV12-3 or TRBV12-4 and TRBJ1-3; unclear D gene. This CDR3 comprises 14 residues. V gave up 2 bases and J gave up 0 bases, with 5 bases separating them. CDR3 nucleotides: TGTGCCAGCAGTTTAAAATACTCTGGAAACACCATATATTTT. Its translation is CASSLKYSGNTIYF.

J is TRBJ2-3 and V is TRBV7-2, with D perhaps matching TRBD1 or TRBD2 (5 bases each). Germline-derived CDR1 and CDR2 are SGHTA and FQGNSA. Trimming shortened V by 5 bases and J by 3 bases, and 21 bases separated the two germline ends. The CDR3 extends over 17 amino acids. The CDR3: CASSPTPGPAITDTQYF. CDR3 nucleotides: TGTGCCAGCAGCCCGACCCCGGGGCCTGCGATTACAGATACGCAGTATTTT.

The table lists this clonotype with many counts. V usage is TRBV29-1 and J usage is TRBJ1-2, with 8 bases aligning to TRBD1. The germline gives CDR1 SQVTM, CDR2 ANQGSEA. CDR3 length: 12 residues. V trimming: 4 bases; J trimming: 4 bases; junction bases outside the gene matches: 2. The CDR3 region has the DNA TGCAGCGTTGTAGGACAGGGCTATGGCTACACCTTC. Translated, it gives CSVVGQGYGYTF.

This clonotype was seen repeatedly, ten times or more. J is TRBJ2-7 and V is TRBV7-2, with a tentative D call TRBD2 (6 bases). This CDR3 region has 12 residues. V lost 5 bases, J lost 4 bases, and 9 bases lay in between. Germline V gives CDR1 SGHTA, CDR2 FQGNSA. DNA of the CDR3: TGTGCCAGCAGCGGGACTCGGTACGAGCAGTACTTC. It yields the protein CASSGTRYEQYF.

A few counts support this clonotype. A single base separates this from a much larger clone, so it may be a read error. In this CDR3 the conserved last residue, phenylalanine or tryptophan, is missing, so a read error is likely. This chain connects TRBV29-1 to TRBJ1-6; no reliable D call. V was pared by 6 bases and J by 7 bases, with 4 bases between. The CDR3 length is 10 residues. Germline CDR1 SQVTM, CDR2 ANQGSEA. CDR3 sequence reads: CSVGNSPLHC. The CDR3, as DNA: TGCAGCGTCGGAAATTCACCCCTCCACTGT.

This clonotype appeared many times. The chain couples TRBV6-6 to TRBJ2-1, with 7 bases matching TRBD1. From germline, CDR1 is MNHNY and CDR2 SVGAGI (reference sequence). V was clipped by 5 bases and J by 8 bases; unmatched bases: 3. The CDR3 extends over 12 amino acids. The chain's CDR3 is CASSPTGDEQFF. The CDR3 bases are TGTGCCAGCAGTCCTACAGGGGATGAGCAGTTCTTC.

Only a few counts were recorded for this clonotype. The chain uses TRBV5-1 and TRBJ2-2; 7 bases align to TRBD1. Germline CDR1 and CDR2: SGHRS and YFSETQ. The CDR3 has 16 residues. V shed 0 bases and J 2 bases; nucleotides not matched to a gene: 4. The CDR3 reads CASSLAAGGNTGELFF. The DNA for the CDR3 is TGCGCCAGCAGCTTGGCGGCAGGGGGAAACACCGGGGAGCTGTTTTTT.

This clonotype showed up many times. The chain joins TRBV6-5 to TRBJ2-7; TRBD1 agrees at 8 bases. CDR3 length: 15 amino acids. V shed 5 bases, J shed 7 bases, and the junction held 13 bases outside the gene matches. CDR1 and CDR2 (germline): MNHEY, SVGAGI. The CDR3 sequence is CASSGPGQALLEQYF. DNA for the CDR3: TGTGCCAGCAGTGGGCCGGGACAGGCATTACTGGAGCAGTACTTC.

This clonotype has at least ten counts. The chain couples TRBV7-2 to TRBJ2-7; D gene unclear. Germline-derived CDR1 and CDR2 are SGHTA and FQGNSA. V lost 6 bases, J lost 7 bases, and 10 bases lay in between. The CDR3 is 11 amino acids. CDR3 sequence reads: CASSNVGEQYF. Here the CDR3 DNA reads TGTGCCAGCAGTAACGTGGGAGAGCAGTACTTC.